This T cell receptor (beta chain) was obtained from a study of blood T cells in healthy people across ages. Next came a second PCR, run for about 7 to 12 cycles, which used a sample-barcoded 5' primer along with a J-beta primer mix. TCRdb analysed the 5' RACE reads with MiXCR anew, one entry per CDR3 protein. Among some 920,000 distinct CDR3 sequences, about 53% were seen once, and the ten largest hold roughly 23%. Broader study findings: Getting older went along with TCR beta diversity per million T cells dropping roughly linearly.

Comment on this clonotype: Its antigen is as yet unknown.

This TCR was sampled from a woman aged 55-70 years in good health. Sequenced sample: blood.

CDR3 coding DNA: TGTGCCAGCAGCTCGGACAGGGGACTCCAAGAGACCCAGTACTTC. Protein product: CASSSDRGLQETQYF. The chain links TRBV5-4 to TRBJ2-5; 9 bases are a match to TRBD1. CDR3 length: 15 residues. Germline V gives CDR1 SGHNT, CDR2 YYREEE (reference sequence). V was clipped by 3 bases and J by 1 base; unmatched bases: 4. The complete variable domain, with remaining parts taken from reference TRBV5-4 and TRBJ2-5, reads ETGVTQSPTHLIKTRGQQVTLRCSSQSGHNTVSWYQQALGQGPQFIFQYYREEENGRGNFPPRFSGLQFPNYSSELNVNALELDDSALYLCASSSDRGLQETQYFGPGTRLLVL.